This TCR beta chain is drawn from a study of T-cell memory formation after mild COVID-19 (dated by TCRdb to the early 2020s). For the study in its entirety: TCR sequence clusters from the two donors were found to be largely donor specific. In a couple of donors, T-cell clones that expanded and contracted after mild COVID-19 were followed by sequencing TCRalpha and TCRbeta repertoires longitudinally. Two young, previously healthy adult volunteers, one female and one male, were included in the cohort.

This clonotype showed up just a few times. Its antigen target is currently unknown. Per-nucleotide qualities are absent, and no much larger clonotype sits a single base away. Instrument on record: Illumina NovaSeq 6000. cDNA libraries for TCRalpha and TCRbeta were prepared by 5'RACE using constant-segment primers, with sample barcodes and unique molecular identifiers added. Trizol reagent was used to extract RNA from every sample. The libraries were amplified in two PCR steps, and the second step added a second sample barcode and Illumina TruSeq adapters. Libraries were sequenced on an Illumina NovaSeq with 2 x 150 bp paired-end reads. The study's processing was this. Reads were demultiplexed and collapsed into UMI-guided consensus sequences with migec v1.2.7. Using mixcr v2.1.11, UMI consensuses were aligned to TRA and TRB V and J templates and then assembled into clonotypes. A clonotype was counted as expanded or contracted only when both edgeR and NoisET called the clonotype significant, with the noise models trained on biological replicates. edgeR calls used a false discovery rate-adjusted p below 0.01 and a log2 fold-change threshold of 1. As an exploratory analysis of dynamics, max-normalized trajectories of the 1000 most abundant clonotypes were examined with PCA combined with hierarchical clustering. The CD4 or CD8 phenotype of responding clones was assigned using the separately sequenced CD4+ and CD8+ repertoires. TCRdb redid the processing of the public reads, applying fastp at Q25 and MiXCR, and retained in-frame beta chains. Every distinct CDR3 protein forms one entry, paired with its most common genes and DNA. V and J calls and clone size were set by TCRdb, not the authors. In all, the sample holds fewer than 700,000 distinct CDR3 sequences, and more than 15% of those were seen once. Jointly, the top ten make up around 11% of the sample.

Points the paper makes about the study in general: Some responding clones were detected in pre-infection memory, which suggested that pre-existing cross-reactive memory T cells had joined the SARS-CoV-2 response. Contracting CD4+ clones were found mainly in CM and EM memory subsets, while CD8+ clones were enriched in EMRA. SARS-CoV-2 specificity of the second-wave clones peaking on day 37 was not confirmed. From day 15 to 85, contracting clones showed balanced CD4/CD8 phenotypes, whereas a second wave of clones that expanded from day 15 to 37 leaned towards CD4+. The study included only a couple of mild cases, and larger cohorts that include severe cases with pre-infection samples were judged to be necessary.

PBMCs were isolated by Ficoll-Paque density gradient centrifugation. From its cysteine to its phenylalanine, the CDR3 spans 13 amino acids. CDR3 DNA only is kept here, 39 bases in frame from base 1. The germline V gene (reference sequence) supplies CDR1 MNHEY and CDR2 SMNVEV. The junction shows trimming of 6 bases on V and 5 bases on J, plus 13 bases between the germline ends. The sequence is built from TRBV27 and TRBJ1-1; the best D guess is TRBD1, with 6 bases matching. The source is an adult woman who had mild COVID-19 (a few samples of this study predate the infection). The sample titles of this study are shuffled in the database, so cell type and time point are left out; the donor was told from shared clones. Specimen: PBMCs or a T cell subset sorted from them (not recorded which). The bases read TGTGCCAGCAGAATTGAAGGGGGTACTGAAGCTTTCTTT. This is translated as CASRIEGGTEAFF.